The sequence of this T cell receptor (beta chain) was determined in a study of blood T cells in healthy people across ages (dated by TCRdb to the mid-2010s). Looking at the study overall: In model experiments, roughly one uniquely barcoded TCR beta cDNA molecule per two T cells was captured by template switching. Age-related changes in TCR beta repertoire diversity were measured in the study by deep sequencing normalized with unique cDNA molecular identifiers. The donors were divided into four age groups: young (average around 17 years), middle-aged (about 39), aged (under 70) and long-lived (nearly 85). Two additional independent replicas of 1 million unique cDNA reads from the same blood draw were analyzed for two donors (one aged 18 to 30 and one aged 80 or older). What the authors observed across the whole study: Observed TCR beta diversity per million T cells fell roughly linearly with age, and a significant reduction was already apparent by age around 39. The CMV infection status of donors was not known, potentially confounding age-related changes in expanded clonotypes. Estimates of total diversity from one million sequenced T cells were regarded as lower bounds and underestimates. Compared with the aged group, the long-lived group had more naive CD4+ T cells, fewer expanded clones and increased TCR diversity, suggesting age selection. The percentage of naive T cells measured by flow cytometry correlated strongly with observed TCR beta diversity. Because profiling used bulk unsorted PBMCs, naive and antigen-experienced compartments could not be compared conclusively.

Systemically healthy Caucasian individuals from Russia, 39 in total and aged roughly 6 to 95 years, were included as donors. Each donor gave approximately 9.3 milliliters of peripheral blood, collected into EDTA-treated Vacutainer tubes. PBMCs were isolated by Ficoll-Paque density-gradient centrifugation, with at least 7 million obtained per sample. Total RNA, at least 6 micrograms per sample, was extracted from PBMCs with Trizol reagent. For every donor, flow cytometry on a PBMC aliquot measured the percentage of naive CD45RAhigh/CD27high T cells. In the germline V gene, CDR1 corresponds to MDHEN and CDR2 to SYDVKM. The CDR3 contains 16 residues, cysteine and phenylalanine counted. The DNA shown is the 48-base CDR3, in frame from base 1. Trimming costs V 3 bases and J 1 base, and their ends lie 10 bases apart. This clonotype was seen a handful of times. This receptor's antigen is unknown. Base qualities are not at hand, and no much larger clone is one base apart.

Libraries were constructed by 5' RACE. Sequencer: Illumina HiSeq 2500. A second PCR of about 7 to 12 cycles was performed with a sample-barcoded 5' primer and a J-beta primer mix. A template-switch 5' adaptor carrying 12 random nucleotides introduced a unique molecular identifier onto each TCR beta cDNA molecule. Each sample yielded at least 2.5 million CDR3-containing paired-end reads. All of the RNA was converted into first-strand cDNA using the Mint cDNA synthesis kit, with a TRBC-specific oligonucleotide serving as the primer. After uracil-DNA glycosylase treatment, a first 18-cycle PCR used universal primers M1SS and BC2_uni_R on all cDNA. Regarding the original processing steps: For normalization, 1 million high-quality reads, each with a distinct molecular identifier, were randomly selected from each sample. Instead of being binned into consensus sequences, reads that shared molecular identifiers were thrown out. CDR3 identification, clonotype clustering and error correction used MiTCR with a Q25 quality threshold and the strictest error-elimination algorithm. A nonparametric unseen species model with Euler transformation was used to estimate lower-bound total TCR beta diversity. Using fastp trimming at Q25 and MiXCR clonotype assembly, TCRdb reanalyzed the public sequencing data and kept in-frame beta chains. Under each unique CDR3 protein, matching rows form one entry showing the most common genes and DNA. Clone size and V and J calls follow TCRdb, not the original study. A total of over 450,000 distinct CDR3 sequences appear in this sample, about 25% of them only once. The top ten hold less than 9% of the sample.

These records were also assigned to another study, of T cells of mothers and their children. The second source states: Donors were nine systemically healthy Caucasian individuals: three mothers and their six children. cDNA synthesis consumed the entire amount of extracted RNA, loaded at approximately 1.5 ug RNA in each 15 ul reaction. In the second PCR, the M1S primer added sample barcodes and 2-4 random nucleotides. Over 8.5 million TCR beta CDR3 reads came from each mother, compared with approximately 3 million reads from each child. Thymic selection shapes the output of TCR recombination in a similar way in related and unrelated pairs, and inherited differences have a minor effect. Normalized repertoire overlap was always found to be slightly, but never significantly, higher in related mother-child pairs than in unrelated mother-child pairs. With a sensitivity of 90 to 100 clones per million clonotypes, no persistent microchimeric T cell clones were detected. The study used deep NGS to compare TCR beta repertoires of mothers and children, seeking features distinguishing related mother-child pairs from unrelated individuals. The mean age was roughly 44 +/- 4 years for the mothers and roughly 10 +/- 4 years for the children. Libraries were sequenced on Illumina HiSeq 2000 with 100+100 nt paired-end reads after adapter ligation with NEBNext reagents. Mother and child libraries were prepared a month apart and sequenced in separate runs to prevent cross-contamination. Between roughly 450,000 and 2,000,000 distinct TCR beta clonotypes were identified per donor. Naive TCR beta clonotypes were estimated from low-frequency clonotypes matched to each donor's FACS-determined naive share, without sorting.

Sequences were obtained from blood. This chain joins TRBV28 to TRBJ2-6; the D gene is unclear. The receptor comes from a boy aged 10-17 years in good health. The nucleotides read TGTGCCAGCAGTTTGGCCGTGGCTTCTGGGGCCAACGTCCTGACTTTC. It specifies CASSLAVASGANVLTF.